Each of the 14 T cell receptor beta chains below was sequenced from the same sample in a study of blood T cell repertoires in COVID-19. Clones were read by immunoSEQ multiplex PCR, and TCRdb kept only the in-frame ones, dropping some. The sample records about 170,000 clones, 89% being singletons. Source material: PBMCs or T cells enriched from blood (not recorded which). The source of these receptors is a woman between 18 and 29 years old who had recovered from COVID-19.

V gene TRBV9 combines with J gene TRBJ1-2; TRBD1 agrees at 7 bases. The CDR3 is made up of 16 amino acids. CDR1 is SGDLS, CDR2 YYNGEE, per germline. Trimming removed 3 bases from V and 4 bases from J; junction bases left unmatched: 12. The CDR3 DNA is TGTGCCAGCAGCGGAGGCCGACAGGGCTGGGTCTATGGCTACACCTTC. This gives the protein CASSGGRQGWVYGYTF.

This sequence joins TRBV28 and TRBJ1-1, with TRBD1 matching over 9 bases. The germline V gene has CDR1 MDHEN and CDR2 SYDVKM. With V trimmed by 2 bases and J by 3 bases, 1 base remained unmatched. The CDR3 length is 14 residues. The CDR3 DNA reads TGTGCCAGCAGTTTAGACAGGGGGTACACTGAAGCTTTCTTT. As protein: CASSLDRGYTEAFF.

The chain combines TRBV7-9 with TRBJ2-4; D perhaps matches TRBD1 (5 bases). The V and J ends lost 2 bases and 0 bases respectively, with 8 bases between them. CDR3 length: 15 residues. Germline V CDR1 and CDR2: SEHNR, FQNEAQ (reference sequence). CDR3: CASSLRQLAKNIQYF. Written as DNA, the CDR3 is TGTGCCAGCAGCTTACGACAGTTAGCCAAAAACATTCAGTACTTC.

This clone appeared a few times. The genes are TRBV7-2 and TRBJ2-1; the match to TRBD1 covers 9 bases. CDR1 SGHTA and CDR2 FQGNSA come from the germline V gene. This CDR3 is 19 amino acids long. J was trimmed by 0 bases and V by 5 bases; bases with no gene match: 14. The CDR3 reads CASSPSPGTGPSSYNEQFF. The DNA for the CDR3 is TGTGCCAGCAGCCCTAGTCCCGGGACAGGGCCCAGCTCCTACAATGAGCAGTTCTTC. Full variable domain (outside the CDR3, taken from reference TRBV7-2 and TRBJ2-1): GAGVSQSPSNKVTEKGKDVELRCDPISGHTALYWYRQSLGQGLEFLIYFQGNSAPDKSGLPSDRFSAERTGGSVSTLTIQRTQQEDSAVYLCASSPSPGTGPSSYNEQFFGPGTRLTVL.

The V call is TRBV5-1, the J call TRBJ2-3; weak D call: TRBD1 (6 bases). The CDR3 runs 12 residues. V lost 3 bases to trimming and J lost 4 bases, with 6 bases between them. Germline V lookup: CDR1 SGHRS, CDR2 YFSETQ. The CDR3 sequence: CASSYRADTQYF. The DNA of the CDR3 is TGCGCCAGCAGCTACAGGGCAGATACGCAGTATTTT.

The J gene is TRBJ2-7, the V gene TRBV7-6, with D tentatively TRBD2 (6 bases). This CDR3 has 18 amino acids. The V gene lost 1 base and the J gene lost 3 bases, with 22 bases spanning the gap. Germline V CDR1 and CDR2: SGHVS, FNYEAQ. The CDR3 is CASSLVEATGVGNYEQYF. As DNA, the CDR3 is TGTGCCAGCAGCTTAGTAGAGGCCACGGGGGTTGGTAACTACGAGCAGTACTTC.

V and J are TRBV7-9 and TRBJ2-7; the D gene is possibly TRBD1 (6 bases). The germline V gene encodes CDR1 SEHNR and CDR2 FQNEAQ (reference sequence). The CDR3 consists of 14 residues. V lost 4 bases, J lost 6 bases, and 16 bases lay in between. This chain's CDR3 is CASSWGRNPGEQYF. CDR3 sequence (DNA): TGTGCCAGCAGCTGGGGGCGGAATCCTGGCGAGCAGTACTTC. Complete variable domain (other parts from reference TRBV7-9 and TRBJ2-7): DTGVSQNPRHKITKRGQNVTFRCDPISEHNRLYWYRQTLGQGPEFLTYFQNEAQLEKSRLLSDRFSAERPKGSFSTLEIQRTEQGDSAMYLCASSWGRNPGEQYFGPGTRLTVT.

The gene calls are TRBV7-9 and TRBJ1-2; D possibly corresponds to TRBD1 (6 bases). The V gene's germline CDR1 is SEHNR and CDR2 FQNEAQ (reference sequence). V was pared by 4 bases and J by 8 bases, with 14 bases between. The CDR3 sequence is 13 residues long. CDR3 in amino acids: CASSSGGFAGYTF. As DNA, the CDR3 is TGTGCCAGCAGCTCGGGGGGCTTTGCGGGCTACACCTTC.

The V and J genes are TRBV1 and TRBJ2-1; whether TRBD2, the table's D call, matches the DNA was not checked. TRBV1 is shown as a pseudogene. The length of the CDR3 is 15 residues. The CDR3 DNA reads as TGCACCAGCAGCCAGGCGGGACTTAGCTACAATGAGCAGTTCTTC. Protein sequence: CTSSQAGLSYNEQFF.

Only one count was recorded for this clone. This sequence joins TRBV10-2 and TRBJ2-7; 14 nucleotides align to TRBD2. The germline V gene encodes CDR1 WSHSY and CDR2 SAAADI. Unmatched junction bases numbered 5, after V lost 8 bases and J lost 2 bases. There are 15 residues in the CDR3. In DNA form, the CDR3 reads TGCGCCAGCGGTGGGACTAGCGGGAGCCCCTACGAGCAGTACTTC. Translated, it gives CASGGTSGSPYEQYF.

The CDR3: CASRSLRTDLYGYTF. The DNA of the CDR3 is TGTGCCAGCAGGAGTTTAAGGACAGACCTCTATGGCTACACCTTC. The J gene is TRBJ1-2, the V gene TRBV27; maybe TRBD1 (6 bases). V lost 6 bases, J lost 4 bases, and 18 bases lay in between. This CDR3 has 15 residues. The germline V gene encodes CDR1 MNHEY and CDR2 SMNVEV (reference sequence).

This clone was detected a few times. This sequence joins TRBV5-5 and TRBJ2-2; no definite D call. Trimming took off 0 bases at V and 0 bases at J, with 9 bases between the two ends. Germline CDR1 SGHKS, CDR2 YYEKEE (reference sequence). The length of the CDR3 is 16 residues. CDR3 sequence reads: CASSLESNANTGELFF. DNA of the CDR3: TGTGCCAGCAGCTTGGAGAGTAACGCGAACACCGGGGAGCTGTTTTTT.

This clone appeared a single time. V is TRBV6-6 and J is TRBJ2-2; D is possibly TRBD1 (5 bases). V was pared by 5 bases and J by 0 bases, with 7 bases between. The CDR3 runs to 14 residues. Germline V gene sequence: CDR1 MNHNY, CDR2 SVGAGI (reference sequence). The CDR3 region is CASSRGSNTGELFF. CDR3 nucleotides: TGTGCCAGCAGTAGGGGTTCGAACACCGGGGAGCTGTTTTTT.

The V call is TRBV11-3, the J call TRBJ2-1; possible D gene TRBD2, 6 bases. The V gene lost 4 bases and the J gene lost 2 bases, with 12 bases spanning the gap. Germline V gives CDR1 SGHNT, CDR2 YENEEA. The CDR3 has 15 amino acids. The CDR3 sequence: CASSSSGQTYNEQFF. The CDR3 DNA follows: TGTGCCAGCAGCTCGAGCGGGCAAACCTACAATGAGCAGTTCTTC.